Listed here are 7 T cell receptor beta chains from one sample, sequenced in a study of T cell clonality in common variable immunodeficiency. For these receptors, no antigen is known. Clones were sequenced by immunoSEQ multiplex PCR, and TCRdb holds only the in-frame ones, with some missing. The sample has roughly 2,400 clones, none seen only once; the top ten hold around 11%. Study-wide points: Fewer deletions and N-nucleotide insertions were reportedly seen in common variable immunodeficiency TCR beta sequences.

Sequencing input: peripheral blood mononuclear cells. The receptors derive from a human donor with common variable immunodeficiency.

This clone was seen only a few times. CDR3 residues: CASSLQGAGVGYNEQFF. The covered CDR3 bases are TGTGCCAGCAGCTTACAAGGTGCGGGAGTCGGGTACAATGAG. V and J are TRBV7-3 and TRBJ2-1; the match to TRBD2 covers 7 bases. The read ends 3 residues before the CDR3 terminus; that terminus is restored from the germline J gene. V lost 2 bases and J lost 4; bases outside the gene matches: 11. The V gene's germline CDR1 is SGHTA and CDR2 FQGTGA. The CDR3 is 17 residues long.

Notes on this clone: The read falls 3 residues short of the CDR3 end, and the missing part is taken from the germline J gene. J is TRBJ2-3 and V is TRBV30, with D possibly being TRBD2 (7 bases). The CDR3 length is 14 residues. V lost 0 bases and J lost 4, with 11 bases in between. CDR1 and CDR2 (germline): GTSNPN, SVGIG (reference sequence). CDR3 DNA, as far as it was read: TGTGCCTGGAGTGTAGGGGGGGCCCCAGATACG. Protein: CAWSVGGAPDT. The whole CDR3 is CAWSVGGAPDTQYF.

This clone came up a few times. The CDR3 is cut off 3 residues early in the read; its end comes from the germline J gene. The rearrangement uses TRBV18 and TRBJ2-7; D remains ambiguous. This CDR3 contains 13 residues. CDR1 and CDR2 (germline): KGHSH, LQKENI. Trimming pared 3 bases from V and 5 bases from J, leaving 11 bases between. CDR3 DNA (partial): TGTGCCAGCTCACCCTTTGACCGGGACGAG. Translating it yields CASSPFDRDE. From start to end, the CDR3 is CASSPFDRDEQYF.

In this sample, this clone is medium-sized. The CDR3 goes on 3 residues after the read ends, and that part is filled in from the germline J gene. V usage is TRBV6-2 or TRBV6-3 and J usage is TRBJ1-1; D remains unclear. The CDR3 has 12 amino acids. Trimming left V 6 bases short and J 4 bases short, with 9 bases between. Germline assignment: CDR1 MNHEY and CDR2 SVGEGT. CDR3 residues: CASRSHSTEAFF. The DNA read from the CDR3 is TGTGCCAGCAGATCCCACAGCACTGAA.

As to this clone: The CDR3 goes on 3 residues after the read ends, and that part is filled in from the germline J gene. J is TRBJ1-5 and V is TRBV16; tentative D call: TRBD1 (5 bases). In germline, CDR1 is KGHSY, CDR2 FQNENV. The ends were cut back, 4 bases at V and 0 bases at J, with 10 bases in the middle. This CDR3 is built from 15 residues. CDR3 bases read: TGTGCCAGCAGCCCGACAGAGCTTAGCAATCAGCCC. Protein sequence: CASSPTELSNQP. The whole CDR3 region reads CASSPTELSNQPQHF.

By share, this clone counts as large. The read ends 3 residues early relative to the CDR3; the germline J gene fills the gap. The V call is TRBV12-3 or TRBV12-4, the J call TRBJ1-1; D is unresolved. Trimming took off 3 bases at V and 4 bases at J, with 9 bases between the two ends. CDR3 length equals 13 residues. The CDR3 sequence is CASSLPSGTEAFF. The part of the CDR3 DNA that was read is TGTGCCAGCAGTTTGCCTTCGGGCACTGAA.

This clone is classed as medium-sized. The CDR3 region is CSALPGTGGHSQPQHF. CDR3 DNA, as far as it was read: TGCAGTGCTCTCCCCGGGACAGGGGGCCACAGTCAGCCC. The chain joins TRBV20-1 to TRBJ1-5; 12 bases are shared with TRBD1. The read stops 3 residues short of the end of the CDR3; the missing end is completed from the germline J gene. CDR3 length equals 16 residues. Germline CDR1 reads DFQATT; CDR2 reads SNEGSKA (reference sequence). The V gene end was trimmed by 5 bases and the J gene end by 6 bases; junction bases not matched to a gene: 11.